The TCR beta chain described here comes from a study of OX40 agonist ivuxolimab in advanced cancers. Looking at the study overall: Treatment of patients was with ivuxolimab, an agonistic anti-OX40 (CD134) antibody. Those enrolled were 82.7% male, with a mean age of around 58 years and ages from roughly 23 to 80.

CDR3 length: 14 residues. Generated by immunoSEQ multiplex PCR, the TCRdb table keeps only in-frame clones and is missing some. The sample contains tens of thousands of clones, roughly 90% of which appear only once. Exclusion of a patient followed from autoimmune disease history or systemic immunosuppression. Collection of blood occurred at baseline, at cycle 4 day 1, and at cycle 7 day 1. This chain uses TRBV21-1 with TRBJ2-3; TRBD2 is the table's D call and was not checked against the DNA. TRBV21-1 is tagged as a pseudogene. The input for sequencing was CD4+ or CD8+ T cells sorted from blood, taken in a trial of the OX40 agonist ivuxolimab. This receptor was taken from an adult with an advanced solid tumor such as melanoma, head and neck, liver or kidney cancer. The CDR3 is CARGGSRGTDTQYF. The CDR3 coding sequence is TGTGCCAGGGGGGGGTCCCGGGGCACAGATACGCAGTATTTT.